The 6 T cell receptor beta chains below all came from one sample that was sequenced in a study of T cell responses to AZD1222 COVID-19 vaccine. TCRdb's copy holds only in-frame clones and misses some; the assay was immunoSEQ multiplex PCR. This table holds 120,000 to 150,000 clones, just over 85% found once. The sample consisted of peripheral blood, taken on day 0 of AZD1222 vaccination. The receptors originated from an adult in good health.

The chain carries TRBV29-1 and TRBJ1-1; D gene unclear. Looked up from germline, CDR1 is SQVTM and CDR2 is ANQGSEA. This CDR3 spans 12 amino acids. V was cut by 7 bases and J by 5 bases, with 14 bases left in between. The CDR3 bases are TGCAGCGCCTCTCCGGTTGGGACTGAAGCTTTCTTT. This translates into CSASPVGTEAFF.

The chain employs TRBV28 and TRBJ2-7; 9 nucleotides line up with TRBD1. The junction had 12 bases not matched to a gene; V was cut back by 6 bases and J by 6 bases. Germline V gene lookup returns CDR1 MDHEN and CDR2 SYDVKM. The CDR3 contains 15 residues. The CDR3 DNA is TGTGCCAGCAGACTAAAGAATCGGGACAGGGTCGAGCAGTACTTC. Amino acid sequence: CASRLKNRDRVEQYF.

The CDR3 loop is CASTTENYGYTF. The CDR3 DNA follows: TGTGCCAGTACTACAGAGAACTATGGCTACACCTTC. V usage is TRBV19 and J usage is TRBJ1-2; no reliable D call. The CDR3 is 12 residues long. Germline lookup yields CDR1 LNHDA and CDR2 SQIVND (reference sequence). V gave up 7 bases and J gave up 2 bases, with 8 bases separating them.

This clone was detected only once. The chain joins TRBV5-1 to TRBJ2-1, with D possibly called TRBD1 or TRBD2 (5 bases each). The CDR3 is 14 amino acids. Trimming cost V 4 bases and J 8 bases, with 16 bases left between them. Germline values: CDR1 SGHRS, CDR2 YFSETQ. CDR3 sequence: CASSLRDHRDEQFF. DNA for the CDR3: TGCGCCAGCAGCCTCCGGGACCACCGGGATGAGCAGTTCTTC.

The gene calls are TRBV4-2 and TRBJ2-1, with TRBD2 matching over 16 bases. The CDR3 is 20 residues long. Germline CDR1 and CDR2: LGHNA and YNFKEQ. J was trimmed by 10 bases and V by 6 bases; bases with no gene match: 21. The CDR3 protein is CASSLLSGTSGRASLGEQFF. The CDR3 nucleotides are TGTGCCAGCAGTCTCCTATCCGGGACTAGCGGGAGGGCGTCCCTCGGGGAGCAGTTCTTC.

This clone was observed once. The chain carries TRBV7-8 and TRBJ2-7; 15 bases line up with TRBD2. This CDR3 spans 23 amino acids. With V trimmed by 5 bases and J by 0 bases, 23 bases remained unmatched. Per germline, CDR1 SGHVS and CDR2 FQNEAQ. The DNA for the CDR3 is TGTGCCAGCAGCCGAGAAACAGGGGGCTCCGGGACTAGCGGGAGGACGAGCTCCTACGAGCAGTACTTC. Translating it yields CASSRETGGSGTSGRTSSYEQYF.